A single sample is the source of the 18 T cell receptor beta chains below, sequenced in a study of blood T cell repertoires in COVID-19. Using immunoSEQ multiplex PCR, the repertoire was profiled, and TCRdb retains in-frame clones only, with some absent. The table includes more than 70,000 clones, roughly 80% detected once. The sequencing sample was made of peripheral blood. These TCRs come from a human donor in a cohort sampled during active COVID-19.

The J gene is TRBJ2-5, the V gene TRBV9, with 12 positions matching TRBD2. CDR1 and CDR2 (germline): SGDLS, YYNGEE. This CDR3 is 16 amino acids long. Losses at the gene ends were 0 bases for V and 5 bases for J; bases not matched to a gene: 5. CDR3 in DNA: TGTGCCAGCAGCGTAGGGGCTAGCGGGGGGGTGGAGACCCAGTACTTC. It codes for CASSVGASGGVETQYF.

This clone was detected many times. CDR3 sequence: CASSLAQGLEYEQYF. As DNA, the CDR3 is TGTGCCAGCAGCTTAGCACAGGGTCTTGAATACGAGCAGTACTTC. The chain couples TRBV7-9 to TRBJ2-7, with a possible D match to TRBD1 (6 bases). V dropped 0 bases and J dropped 4 bases, with 13 bases sitting between them. The germline V gene has CDR1 SEHNR and CDR2 FQNEAQ (reference sequence). The length of the CDR3 is 15 residues.

The gene calls are TRBV7-3 and TRBJ2-2, with 10 bases lining up with TRBD2. This CDR3 has 17 residues. After removal of 5 bases from V and 5 bases from J, the junction contained 11 bases not matched to a gene. The germline CDR1 and CDR2 sequences are SGHTA and FQGTGA. DNA for the CDR3: TGTGCCAGCAGCCCCGACGTAGCGGGGGGTAATACCGGGGAGCTGTTTTTT. It encodes CASSPDVAGGNTGELFF.

This clone was detected once. This rearrangement joins TRBV3-1 (or the pseudogene TRBV3-2) to TRBJ2-2; tentatively, D is TRBD2 (5 bases). The germline gives CDR1 LGHDT, CDR2 YNNKEL (reference sequence). This CDR3 is 14 amino acids long. Trimming removed 4 bases from V and 4 bases from J, with 10 bases in between. The DNA of the CDR3 is TGTGCCAGCAGCCCCCGACTAATCACCGGGGAGCTGTTTTTT. Translated: CASSPRLITGELFF.

The chain employs TRBV5-1 and TRBJ2-7, with 10 bases identical to TRBD1. The ends lost 3 bases at V and 0 bases at J; junction bases unmatched: 12. Per germline, CDR1 SGHRS and CDR2 YFSETQ. This CDR3 region has 18 residues. This chain's CDR3 is CASSSLGQGPLPSYEQYF. Here the CDR3 DNA reads TGCGCCAGCAGCTCCTTGGGACAGGGGCCCCTCCCCTCCTACGAGCAGTACTTC.

This clone was observed a single time. The chain combines TRBV2 with TRBJ2-2, with 8 bases matching TRBD2. Germline assignment: CDR1 SNHLY and CDR2 FYNNEI. This CDR3 is built from 14 residues. V was clipped by 8 bases and J by 2 bases; unmatched bases: 4. CDR3 sequence: CASPSGPNTGELFF. CDR3 bases: TGTGCCAGCCCTAGCGGGCCAAACACCGGGGAGCTGTTTTTT.

This chain connects TRBV7-9 to TRBJ2-2; D possibly corresponds to TRBD1 (6 bases). Trimming pared 3 bases from V and 4 bases from J, leaving 15 bases between. Germline V gene data show CDR1 as SEHNR and CDR2 as FQNEAQ (reference sequence). CDR3 length: 16 residues. This CDR3 is CASSFPRGRATGELFF. CDR3 bases: TGTGCCAGCAGCTTCCCCAGGGGTAGGGCCACCGGGGAGCTGTTTTTT.

The chain links TRBV2 to TRBJ1-2; D possibly corresponds to TRBD1 (5 bases). The germline V gene has CDR1 SNHLY and CDR2 FYNNEI. This CDR3 has 12 residues. Deletions cut 6 bases from V and 6 bases from J, with 11 bases between. CDR3 DNA: TGTGCCAGCAGGGAGACAGCCGATGGCTACACCTTC. Protein sequence: CASRETADGYTF.

This chain connects TRBV5-1 to TRBJ2-1, with 8 bases identical to TRBD2. The CDR3 runs to 13 residues. J gave up 6 bases and V 4 bases, and 3 bases lay outside the gene matches. Germline lookup yields CDR1 SGHRS and CDR2 YFSETQ. CDR3 loop: CASSPGGGNEQFF. For the CDR3, the DNA is TGCGCCAGCAGCCCGGGGGGGGGCAATGAGCAGTTCTTC. Together with reference TRBV5-1 and TRBJ2-1, the CDR3 gives the full variable domain: KAGVTQTPRYLIKTRGQQVTLSCSPISGHRSVSWYQQTPGQGLQFLFEYFSETQRNKGNFPGRFSGRQFSNSRSEMNVSTLELGDSALYLCASSPGGGNEQFFGPGTRLTVL.

The rearrangement uses TRBV4-1 and TRBJ1-1; perhaps TRBD1 as D (5 bases). The ends were cut back, 0 bases at V and 3 bases at J, with 8 bases in the middle. Looked up from germline, CDR1 is MGHRA and CDR2 is YSYEKL. CDR3 length equals 14 residues. CDR3 loop: CASSQDGGDTEAFF. The CDR3 nucleotides are TGCGCCAGCAGCCAAGATGGGGGGGACACTGAAGCTTTCTTT.

V usage is TRBV6-6 and J usage is TRBJ2-3, with TRBD2 identical over 12 bases. With 6 bases clipped from V and 9 bases from J, the junction kept 4 bases outside the gene matches. Germline V gene lookup returns CDR1 MNHNY and CDR2 SVGAGI (reference sequence). There are 13 residues in the CDR3. The CDR3 bases are TGTGCCAGCAGCATGACTAGCGGGGGAACGCAGTATTTT. Its translation: CASSMTSGGTQYF.

The rearrangement links TRBV11-2 to TRBJ2-1; TRBD1 matches at 8 bases. Germline CDR1 is SGHAT and CDR2 is FQNNGV. The V segment lost 1 base and the J segment 5 bases; nucleotides outside the gene matches: 13. The length of the CDR3 is 18 residues. The CDR3 region has the DNA TGTGCCAGCAGCTTAGGGGGGGACAGGCGGTGGATAGACAATGAGCAGTTCTTC. It yields the protein CASSLGGDRRWIDNEQFF.

The genes are TRBV9 and TRBJ1-3; TRBD1 agrees at 8 bases. The CDR3 extends over 15 amino acids. V shed 0 bases, J shed 4 bases, and the junction held 3 bases outside the gene matches. Germline V gene sequence: CDR1 SGDLS, CDR2 YYNGEE. DNA for the CDR3: TGTGCCAGCAGCGTAGCAAGGACAGGGGGAAACACCATATATTTT. Encoded protein: CASSVARTGGNTIYF.

The chain has TRBV2 and TRBJ1-2; no clear D. Germline loops: CDR1 SNHLY, CDR2 FYNNEI. V lost 3 bases and J 4 bases, leaving 15 bases between the germline ends. The CDR3 runs to 15 residues. The CDR3 loop reads CASSDPLQPPYGYTF. In nucleotides, the CDR3 is TGTGCCAGCAGTGACCCGCTACAGCCTCCCTATGGCTACACCTTC.

The chain recombines TRBV2 with TRBJ1-2, with 8 bases aligning to TRBD1. This CDR3 has 13 amino acids. Losses at the gene ends were 6 bases for V and 3 bases for J; bases not matched to a gene: 3. Germline V gene lookup returns CDR1 SNHLY and CDR2 FYNNEI. DNA of the CDR3: TGTGCCAGCAGCGGGACAGGTTACTATGGCTACACCTTC. Amino acid sequence: CASSGTGYYGYTF.

The chain joins TRBV5-4 to TRBJ2-1; no clear D gene. Germline lookup yields CDR1 SGHNT and CDR2 YYREEE (reference sequence). Trimming removed 0 bases from V and 0 bases from J, with 7 bases in between. The CDR3 is 15 amino acids. DNA of the CDR3: TGTGCCAGCAGCTTGGAGCCTAGCTCCTACAATGAGCAGTTCTTC. This gives the protein CASSLEPSSYNEQFF.

The chain couples TRBV2 to TRBJ2-7, with 11 bases that match TRBD2. Per germline, CDR1 SNHLY and CDR2 FYNNEI. The CDR3 spans 14 residues. Losses at the gene ends were 6 bases for V and 6 bases for J; bases not matched to a gene: 7. The CDR3 is CASRLLAGGGEQYF. DNA of the CDR3: TGTGCCAGCAGACTCCTAGCGGGGGGCGGCGAGCAGTACTTC.

The rearrangement uses TRBV5-1 and TRBJ1-2; 8 positions agree with TRBD1. Losses at the gene ends were 0 bases for V and 6 bases for J; bases not matched to a gene: 7. The CDR3 consists of 15 residues. CDR1 SGHRS and CDR2 YFSETQ come from the germline V gene. The CDR3 nucleotides are TGCGCCAGCAGCTTGGGCCGACAGGGGAAGCATGGCTACACCTTC. It translates to CASSLGRQGKHGYTF.